These 5 T cell receptor beta chains came from one sample sequenced in a study of blood T cell repertoires in COVID-19. Assay: immunoSEQ multiplex PCR; the TCRdb copy retains only in-frame clones and omits some. The profile shows approximately 63,000 clones, about nine tenths of them singletons. The sequencing sample was made of peripheral blood. These TCRs come from a woman aged 80 or older with acute or convalescent COVID-19.

The V call is TRBV6-4, the J call TRBJ1-1; 7 bases fit TRBD1. Germline V lookup: CDR1 MRHNA, CDR2 SNTAGT. J lost 3 bases, V lost 6 bases, and 10 bases had no gene match. The CDR3 spans 15 residues. CDR3 DNA: TGTGCCAGCAGGGTGAGACAGGGATTCGACACTGAAGCTTTCTTT. Translated, it gives CASRVRQGFDTEAFF.

The sample holds a few counts of this clone. The chain uses TRBV30 and TRBJ1-1; possible D gene TRBD1, 5 bases. The germline V and J ends were trimmed by 5 bases and 3 bases, with 13 bases remaining between them. The CDR3 covers 13 residues. Germline V gene lookup returns CDR1 GTSNPN and CDR2 SVGIG (reference sequence). CDR3 amino acids: CAWGRQSDTEAFF. For the CDR3, the DNA is TGTGCCTGGGGTAGACAGTCGGACACTGAAGCTTTCTTT.

The V gene is TRBV29-1, the J gene TRBJ2-2, with 10 nucleotides matching TRBD2. CDR1 is SQVTM, CDR2 ANQGSEA, per germline. This CDR3 spans 13 amino acids. Trimming removed 7 bases from V and 3 bases from J; junction bases left unmatched: 2. CDR3 nucleotides: TGCAGCGGAGGGACTAGCGACACCGGGGAGCTGTTTTTT. Translated: CSGGTSDTGELFF.

The V and J genes are TRBV4-2 and TRBJ1-3, with D perhaps matching TRBD1 (6 bases). Trimming pared 3 bases from V and 0 bases from J, leaving 9 bases between. The length of the CDR3 is 15 residues. The germline gives CDR1 LGHNA, CDR2 YNFKEQ. The CDR3 reads CASSHGTHSGNTIYF. CDR3 nucleotide sequence: TGTGCCAGCAGCCACGGGACACACTCTGGAAACACCATATATTTT.

The sample holds one count of this clone. The chain recombines TRBV7-8 with TRBJ2-4; no clear D gene. The germline V gene has CDR1 SGHVS and CDR2 FQNEAQ. This CDR3 has 12 residues. V was shortened by 5 bases and J by 7 bases, with 9 bases between the two germline ends. The CDR3: CASSRYSNIQYF. Written as DNA, the CDR3 is TGTGCCAGCAGCCGCTACTCGAACATTCAGTACTTC.